The 18 T cell receptor beta chains listed next were all sequenced from one sample in a study of CD8 T cells in ankylosing spondylitis. For these receptors, no antigen is known. Using its own MiXCR run on the 5' RACE reads, TCRdb lists one record per CDR3 protein. Of some 450,000 distinct CDR3 sequences in the sample, more than 15% are singletons; the top ten hold over 0.9%. Study observations and caveats: Typical of ankylosing spondylitis blood, it appeared, was a TCR beta motif of about eight highly homologous variants.

The sequencing sample was made of blood, either unsorted or a sorted T cell fraction (not recorded which). The receptors stem from a male donor with ankylosing spondylitis.

This clonotype was recorded many times. V usage is TRBV12-3 or TRBV12-4 and J usage is TRBJ1-3; possibly TRBD1 for D (6 bases). Deletions cut 3 bases from V and 2 bases from J, with 8 bases between. The CDR3 contains 14 residues. CDR3 sequence: CASSLSGAGNTIYF. DNA of the CDR3: TGTGCCAGCAGTTTGTCAGGGGCTGGAAACACCATATATTTT.

This clonotype was seen repeatedly, ten times or more. The chain carries TRBV18 and TRBJ2-7; 8 bases align to TRBD1. The CDR3 spans 14 residues. The germline V gene has CDR1 KGHSH and CDR2 LQKENI. V trimming: 6 bases; J trimming: 2 bases; junction bases outside the gene matches: 6. CDR3: CASSFGTGAYEQYF. The CDR3 bases are TGTGCCAGCTCCTTCGGGACAGGAGCCTACGAGCAGTACTTC. The variable domain in full, completed from reference TRBV18 and TRBJ2-7, reads NAGVMQNPRHLVRRRGQEARLRCSPMKGHSHVYWYRQLPEEGLKFMVYLQKENIIDESGMPKERFSAEFPKEGPSILRIQQVVRGDSAAYFCASSFGTGAYEQYFGPGTRLTVT.

A few counts support this clonotype. The V gene is TRBV12-3 or TRBV12-4, the J gene TRBJ1-2; TRBD1 matches 8 bases. The CDR3 contains 15 residues. V lost 4 bases and J lost 7; bases outside the gene matches: 11. The CDR3 DNA reads as TGTGCCAGCAGTTCCCGGACAGGGCCCAGCTTTGGCTACACCTTC. As protein: CASSSRTGPSFGYTF.

This chain connects TRBV7-2 to TRBJ2-3, with D uncertain. V was shortened by 2 bases and J by 6 bases, with 15 bases between the two germline ends. CDR3 length: 15 residues. CDR1 and CDR2 (germline): SGHTA, FQGNSA. CDR3 sequence (DNA): TGTGCCAGCAGCTTAAGATCCGGCGCGGCGGATACGCAGTATTTT. The encoded protein is CASSLRSGAADTQYF.

The chain carries TRBV27 and TRBJ2-1, with D perhaps given as TRBD1 or TRBD2 (6 bases each). Germline CDR1 MNHEY, CDR2 SMNVEV (reference sequence). The CDR3 is 15 residues long. V was clipped by 4 bases and J by 5 bases, with 15 bases between them. The CDR3 region is CASSSRGPEHNEQFF. CDR3 DNA sequence: TGTGCCAGCAGTTCCCGGGGGCCCGAACACAATGAGCAGTTCTTC.

This clonotype showed up many times. This chain links TRBV5-1 with TRBJ1-5, with D possibly being TRBD1 (5 bases). The CDR3 runs 15 residues. Trimming removed 0 bases from V and 2 bases from J, with 9 bases in between. In germline, CDR1 is SGHRS, CDR2 YFSETQ. CDR3 DNA sequence: TGCGCCAGCAGCTTGGGGGCGGGGGGCAATCAGCCCCAGCATTTT. Encoded protein: CASSLGAGGNQPQHF.

The V call is TRBV6-2 or TRBV6-3, the J call TRBJ2-1, with D perhaps TRBD2 (6 bases). The CDR3 length is 17 residues. Germline CDR1 reads MNHEY; CDR2 reads SVGEGT. V was clipped by 6 bases and J by 1 base, with 19 bases between them. CDR3 loop: CASSNGLSGRSYNEQFF. The DNA for the CDR3 is TGTGCCAGCAGCAACGGACTAAGCGGGCGTTCCTACAATGAGCAGTTCTTC.

In this sample, this clonotype turned up many times. The V call is TRBV4-2, the J call TRBJ2-7; either TRBD1 or TRBD2 may supply D (5 bases each). Looked up from germline, CDR1 is LGHNA and CDR2 is YNFKEQ. Deletions cut 4 bases from V and 0 bases from J, with 13 bases between. The CDR3 has 15 residues. CDR3 bases: TGTGCCAGCAGCCCCGGGACGAAGAGCTCCTACGAGCAGTACTTC. Protein sequence: CASSPGTKSSYEQYF.

The gene calls are TRBV5-6 and TRBJ1-5; possibly TRBD1 for D (6 bases). Germline values: CDR1 SGHDT, CDR2 YYEEEE. The V gene lost 0 bases and the J gene lost 5 bases, with 12 bases spanning the gap. This CDR3 contains 15 residues. CDR3 sequence: CASSLVNREDQPQHF. The CDR3 DNA follows: TGTGCCAGCAGCTTGGTAAACAGGGAGGATCAGCCCCAGCATTTT.

This clonotype turned up a few times. The chain links TRBV7-2 to TRBJ2-3; TRBD1 agrees at 8 bases. Trimming at V came to 2 bases and at J to 6 bases, leaving 7 bases not matched to a gene. The CDR3 is made up of 15 amino acids. Germline V gene sequence: CDR1 SGHTA, CDR2 FQGNSA. CDR3 DNA: TGTGCCAGCAGCTTATCCGGACAGGGTTGGGATACGCAGTATTTT. As protein: CASSLSGQGWDTQYF.

The rearrangement joins TRBV3-1 to TRBJ2-7, with D unclear. The CDR3 runs to 12 residues. CDR1 and CDR2 (germline): LGHDT, YNNKEL (reference sequence). With 3 bases removed from V and 4 bases from J, the gap between germline ends came to 7 bases. The CDR3 reads CASSQSPYEQYF. CDR3 DNA: TGTGCCAGCAGCCAGTCACCTTACGAGCAGTACTTC.

This sequence joins TRBV21-1 and TRBJ1-2; the listed D gene, TRBD1, was not tested against the DNA. TRBV21-1 is a pseudogene segment. The CDR3 length is 15 residues. Here the CDR3 reads CASTPRASRVFGYTF. CDR3 bases: TGTGCCAGCACCCCCCGAGCCAGCCGGGTGTTTGGCTACACCTTC.

The chain is built from TRBV3-1 and TRBJ2-7; weak D call: TRBD2 (6 bases). Germline CDR1 reads LGHDT; CDR2 reads YNNKEL (reference sequence). Trimming took off 4 bases at V and 0 bases at J, with 13 bases between the two ends. The CDR3 totals 15 residues. The DNA for the CDR3 is TGTGCCAGCAGCCTAGGGACTGATTCCTCCTACGAGCAGTACTTC. Protein sequence: CASSLGTDSSYEQYF.

There are many counts of this clonotype. The V call is TRBV12-3 or TRBV12-4, the J call TRBJ2-2; D not certain. V shed 3 bases and J shed 6 bases, with 5 bases lying between them. This CDR3 has 12 residues. The CDR3 DNA sequence: TGTGCCAGCAGTTTGGTTCCCGGGGAGCTGTTTTTT. Translated: CASSLVPGELFF.

The gene calls are TRBV11-2 and TRBJ2-2; D is unclear. This CDR3 has 13 residues. Germline CDR1 and CDR2: SGHAT and FQNNGV. Trimming shortened V by 6 bases and J by 2 bases, and 7 bases separated the two germline ends. The CDR3 protein is CASRRPNTGELFF. CDR3 coding DNA: TGTGCCAGCAGAAGACCAAACACCGGGGAGCTGTTTTTT.

The chain combines TRBV28 with TRBJ1-1; tentatively, D is TRBD1 (5 bases). The ends were cut back, 6 bases at V and 9 bases at J, with 14 bases in the middle. From germline, CDR1 is MDHEN and CDR2 SYDVKM. The CDR3 extends over 12 amino acids. CDR3 amino acids: CASRPAGIKAFF. Here the CDR3 DNA reads TGTGCCAGCAGGCCGGCAGGGATCAAAGCTTTCTTT.

This clonotype was seen a handful of times. The CDR3 bases are TGTGCCAGCAGACGACAGGGGGGAGGCAATGAGCAGTTCTTC. It specifies CASRRQGGGNEQFF. The chain recombines TRBV14 with TRBJ2-1, with 9 bases aligning to TRBD1. The CDR3 has 14 amino acids. Germline V gene sequence: CDR1 SGHDN, CDR2 FVKESK. Unmatched junction bases numbered 6, after V lost 6 bases and J lost 6 bases.

This chain connects TRBV5-5 to TRBJ2-1, with TRBD2 matching 10 bases. After removal of 5 bases from V and 10 bases from J, the junction contained 15 bases not matched to a gene. The CDR3 consists of 16 residues. From germline, CDR1 is SGHKS and CDR2 YYEKEE (reference sequence). The CDR3 reads CASRTSSGRVSQEQFF. CDR3 DNA: TGTGCCAGCAGGACCTCTAGCGGGAGAGTTTCCCAGGAGCAGTTCTTC.